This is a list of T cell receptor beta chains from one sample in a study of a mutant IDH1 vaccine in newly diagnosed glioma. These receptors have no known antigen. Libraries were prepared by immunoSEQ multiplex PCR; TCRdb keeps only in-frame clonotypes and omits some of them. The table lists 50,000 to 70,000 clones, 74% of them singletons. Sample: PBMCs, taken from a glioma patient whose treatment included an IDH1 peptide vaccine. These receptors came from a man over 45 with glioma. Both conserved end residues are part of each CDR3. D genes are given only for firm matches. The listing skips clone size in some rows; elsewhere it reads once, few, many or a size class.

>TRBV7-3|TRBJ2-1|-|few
CASSSKAGGTYNEQFF
TGTGCCAGCAGCTCAAAGGCAGGAGGAACCTACAATGAGCAGTTCTTC
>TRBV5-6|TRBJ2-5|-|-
CASSLRLGETQYF
TGTGCCAGCAGCTTGCGGCTAGGAGAGACCCAGTACTTC
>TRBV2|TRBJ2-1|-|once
CASRSDASSYNEQFF
TGTGCCAGCAGGTCCGACGCGAGCTCCTACAATGAGCAGTTCTTC
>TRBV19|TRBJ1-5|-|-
CASSALGRQPQHF
TGTGCCAGTAGTGCCCTCGGTAGGCAGCCCCAGCATTTT
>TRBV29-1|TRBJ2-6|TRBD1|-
CSVAGQGFASGANVLTF
TGCAGCGTCGCCGGACAGGGGTTCGCCTCTGGGGCCAACGTCCTGACTTTC
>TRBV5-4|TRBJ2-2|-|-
CASSREPTGELFF
TGTGCCAGCAGCCGGGAGCCCACCGGGGAGCTGTTTTTT
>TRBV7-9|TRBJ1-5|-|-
CASSHGLNQPQHF
TGTGCCAGCAGCCACGGCCTTAATCAGCCCCAGCATTTT
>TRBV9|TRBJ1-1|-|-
CASSDSLQGLGTEAFF
TGTGCCAGCAGCGACTCCCTACAGGGATTGGGCACTGAAGCTTTCTTT
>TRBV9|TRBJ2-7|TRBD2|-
CASSVTSGSYEQYF
TGTGCCAGCAGCGTCACTAGCGGGAGTTACGAGCAGTACTTC
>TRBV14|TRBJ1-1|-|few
CASSQRGKAFF
TGTGCCAGCAGCCAACGAGGGAAAGCTTTCTTT
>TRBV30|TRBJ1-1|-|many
CAWSARRDTQGTEAFF
TGTGCCTGGAGCGCTCGACGGGACACCCAAGGAACTGAAGCTTTCTTT
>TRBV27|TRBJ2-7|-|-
CASAGTESYEQYF
TGTGCCAGCGCCGGGACGGAGTCCTACGAGCAGTACTTC
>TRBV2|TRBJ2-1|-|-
CASSPPREQFF
TGTGCCAGCAGCCCCCCCCGTGAGCAGTTCTTC
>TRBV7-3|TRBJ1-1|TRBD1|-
CASGTGRDTEAFF
TGTGCCAGCGGGACAGGGAGGGACACTGAAGCTTTCTTT
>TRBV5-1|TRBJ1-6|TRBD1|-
CASSLWGQGGSPLHF
TGCGCCAGCAGCTTGTGGGGACAGGGGGGCTCACCCCTCCACTTT
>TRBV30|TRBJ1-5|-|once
CAWSQGRNNQPQHF
TGTGCCTGGAGTCAGGGAAGGAACAATCAGCCCCAGCATTTT
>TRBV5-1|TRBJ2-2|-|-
CASSLDATNTGELFF
TGCGCCAGCAGCTTGGACGCAACGAACACCGGGGAGCTGTTTTTT
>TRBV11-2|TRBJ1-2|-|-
CASSLQGPEGYTF
TGTGCCAGCAGCTTACAGGGGCCGGAAGGCTACACCTTC
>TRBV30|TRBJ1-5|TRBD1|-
CAWSAGTGVFNQPQHF
TGTGCCTGGAGTGCCGGGACAGGGGTTTTCAATCAGCCCCAGCATTTT
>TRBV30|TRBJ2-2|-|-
CAWSVDGNTGELFF
TGTGCCTGGAGTGTGGACGGAAACACCGGGGAGCTGTTTTTT
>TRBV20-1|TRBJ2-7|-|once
CSASDLGEQYF
TGCAGTGCTAGTGACCTAGGGGAGCAGTACTTC
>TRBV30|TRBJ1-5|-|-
CAWSVHSGQPQHF
TGTGCCTGGAGTGTACACTCGGGACAGCCCCAGCATTTT
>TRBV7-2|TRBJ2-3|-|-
CASSRDSTDTQYF
TGTGCCAGCAGTCGGGACAGCACAGATACGCAGTATTTT
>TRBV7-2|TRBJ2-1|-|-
CASTTHPGAYNEQFF
TGTGCCAGCACCACACACCCTGGCGCCTACAATGAGCAGTTCTTC
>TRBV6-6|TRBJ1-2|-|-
CASSYPAADNYGYTF
TGTGCCAGCAGTTACCCGGCGGCGGATAACTATGGCTACACCTTC
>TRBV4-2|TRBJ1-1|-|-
CASSQDQTGQFETFF
TGTGCCAGCAGCCAAGATCAGACAGGTCAATTTGAAACTTTCTTT
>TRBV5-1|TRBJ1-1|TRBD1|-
CASSVTGGSNTEAFF
TGCGCCAGCAGCGTTACAGGGGGCTCGAACACTGAAGCTTTCTTT
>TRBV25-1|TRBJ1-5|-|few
CASSNDNIGNQPQHF
TGTGCCAGCAGTAATGACAATATCGGCAATCAGCCCCAGCATTTT
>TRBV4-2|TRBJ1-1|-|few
CASSQGANTEAFF
TGTGCCAGCAGCCAAGGCGCCAACACTGAAGCTTTCTTT
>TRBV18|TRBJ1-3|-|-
CASSPTRGRQVGNTIYF
TGTGCCAGCTCACCTACCAGAGGGAGGCAGGTTGGAAACACCATATATTTT
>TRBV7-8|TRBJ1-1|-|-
CASSRRRGANTEAFF
TGTGCCAGCAGCAGAAGGAGGGGGGCGAACACTGAAGCTTTCTTT